These 32 T cell receptor beta chains were all obtained from the same sample, sequenced in a study of T cells in Graves' hyperthyroidism and ophthalmopathy (dated by TCRdb to the late 2010s). The library was built by means of multiplex PCR. Data came from an Illumina HiSeq 2000. Amplification of TCR beta CDR3 regions was carried out from RNA transcripts. A first-round RT-PCR of the TCR CDR3 used the HTBI primer set with the Qiagen OneStep RT-PCR kit. TCRdb redid the processing of the public reads, applying fastp at Q25 and MiXCR, and retained in-frame beta chains. Every entry covers one CDR3 protein and lists the most common genes and DNA from its rows. The sample profile shows hundreds of thousands of distinct CDR3 sequences; about 20% of them were found once. 50% to 75% of the sample comes from the top ten. The sequencing input was blood. Receptor source: a young man with Graves' ophthalmopathy.

V is TRBV6-6 and J is TRBJ2-5; D is unclear. Trimming pared 1 base from V and 2 bases from J, leaving 14 bases between. The CDR3 totals 16 residues. Germline lookup yields CDR1 MNHNY and CDR2 SVGAGI (reference sequence). CDR3 sequence (DNA): TGTGCCAGCAGTTACTGGGTCACACCTCTTCAAGAGACCCAGTACTTC. It encodes CASSYWVTPLQETQYF.

This clonotype was counted at least ten times. The rearrangement links TRBV20-1 to TRBJ1-1, with 7 bases that match TRBD1. This CDR3 is 13 amino acids long. With 6 bases clipped from V and 4 bases from J, the junction kept 8 bases outside the gene matches. Germline V CDR1 and CDR2: DFQATT, SNEGSKA (reference sequence). The CDR3 here is CSAEDRWVTEAFF. CDR3 in DNA: TGCAGTGCGGAGGACAGGTGGGTCACTGAAGCTTTCTTT.

This clonotype was counted many times. The rearrangement uses TRBV5-1 and TRBJ2-7; 7 nucleotides match TRBD2. Trimming took 5 bases from V and 2 from J; bases not matched to a gene: 7. CDR3 length equals 14 residues. Looked up from germline, CDR1 is SGHRS and CDR2 is YFSETQ. CDR3 sequence (DNA): TGCGCCAGCAGTGGTGGGAGGGCTACCTACGAGCAGTACTTC. It codes for CASSGGRATYEQYF.

V usage is TRBV10-3 and J usage is TRBJ1-2, with D hard to call. This CDR3 spans 14 amino acids. Germline assignment: CDR1 ENHRY and CDR2 SYGVKD. Trimming removed 2 bases at V and 6 bases at J, with 13 bases between. Here the CDR3 DNA reads TGTGCCATCAGTGAGAGGACGGTCAGTGATGGCTACACCTTC. Its translation is CAISERTVSDGYTF.

This clonotype has just a few counts. The chain couples TRBV4-1 to TRBJ2-1; 9 bases map to TRBD2. The ends lost 1 base at V and 10 bases at J; junction bases unmatched: 8. The CDR3 is made up of 15 amino acids. The germline gives CDR1 MGHRA, CDR2 YSYEKL. CDR3: CASSQVGGRANEQFF. The CDR3 DNA follows: TGCGCCAGCAGCCAAGTAGGCGGGAGGGCCAACGAGCAGTTCTTC.

The CDR3 sequence: CASSEGQFQETQYF. CDR3 DNA: TGTGCCAGCAGCGAGGGACAGTTCCAAGAGACCCAGTACTTC. The V gene is TRBV7-9, the J gene TRBJ2-5, with 7 bases that match TRBD1. Per germline, CDR1 SEHNR and CDR2 FQNEAQ (reference sequence). V lost 5 bases and J lost 1; bases outside the gene matches: 4. This CDR3 has 14 amino acids.

This clonotype was seen at least ten times. J is TRBJ1-1 and V is TRBV4-1; TRBD1 aligns across 9 bases. The germline CDR1 and CDR2 sequences are MGHRA and YSYEKL. The CDR3 covers 13 residues. With V trimmed by 6 bases and J by 3 bases, 2 bases remained unmatched. CDR3 coding DNA: TGCGCCAGCAGTCGGACAGGGGACACTGAAGCTTTCTTT. Protein sequence: CASSRTGDTEAFF.

Many counts were recorded for this clonotype. V is TRBV28 and J is TRBJ1-2; D gene uncertain. Germline loops: CDR1 MDHEN, CDR2 SYDVKM. The ends were cut back, 7 bases at V and 5 bases at J, with 14 bases in the middle. This CDR3 is built from 13 residues. The CDR3 DNA sequence: TGTGCCAGCAATCCTAGACCAAGATATGGCTACACCTTC. Translation gives CASNPRPRYGYTF.

Ten or more counts support this clonotype. V usage is TRBV28 and J usage is TRBJ2-1; 7 bases align to TRBD2. V lost 5 bases to trimming and J lost 5 bases; unmatched junction nucleotides: 6. Germline CDR1 MDHEN, CDR2 SYDVKM. CDR3 length: 14 amino acids. The CDR3 here is CASSNRDYDNEQFF. The CDR3 nucleotides are TGTGCCAGCAGTAACCGGGACTACGACAATGAGCAGTTCTTC. Combining the CDR3 with reference TRBV28 and TRBJ2-1 gives the whole variable domain DVKVTQSSRYLVKRTGEKVFLECVQDMDHENMFWYRQDPGLGLRLIYFSYDVKMKEKGDIPEGYSVSREKKERFSLILESASTNQTSMYLCASSNRDYDNEQFFGPGTRLTVL.

The chain couples TRBV12-3 or TRBV12-4 to TRBJ2-7; 11 nucleotides align to TRBD2. The CDR3 is 15 residues long. Unmatched junction bases numbered 7, after V lost 6 bases and J lost 3 bases. This CDR3 reads CASRPSGTSGYEQYF. In DNA form, the CDR3 reads TGTGCCAGCAGACCCTCCGGGACTAGCGGCTACGAGCAGTACTTC.

There are many counts of this clonotype. The chain is built from TRBV5-1 and TRBJ1-1; D uncertain. V was shortened by 0 bases and J by 1 base, with 7 bases between the two germline ends. The germline CDR1 and CDR2 sequences are SGHRS and YFSETQ. The CDR3 has 14 residues. The CDR3 bases are TGCGCCAGCAGCTTGGGAAATCGGAACACTGAAGCTTTCTTT. Its protein is CASSLGNRNTEAFF. The full variable domain, with the rest looked up from reference TRBV5-1 and TRBJ1-1, is KAGVTQTPRYLIKTRGQQVTLSCSPISGHRSVSWYQQTPGQGLQFLFEYFSETQRNKGNFPGRFSGRQFSNSRSEMNVSTLELGDSALYLCASSLGNRNTEAFFGQGTRLTVV.

This clonotype showed up just a few times. The genes are TRBV28 and TRBJ2-3; D uncertain. The CDR3 loop spans 15 amino acids. Per the germline V gene, CDR1 is MDHEN and CDR2 is SYDVKM. V gave up 5 bases and J gave up 1 base, with 13 bases separating them. CDR3 coding DNA: TGTGCCAGCAGTACCGCGTCGGGCGGCACAGATACGCAGTATTTT. Amino acid sequence: CASSTASGGTDTQYF.

This clonotype showed up many times. The gene calls are TRBV6-1 and TRBJ1-6; 9 bases align to TRBD1. From germline, CDR1 is MNHNS and CDR2 SASEGT. The V and J ends lost 4 bases and 6 bases, in that order; junction bases with no gene match: 10. CDR3 length equals 17 residues. CDR3 in DNA: TGTGCCAGCAGTGCCGACAGGGGGAAACTCTCTAATTCACCCCTCCACTTT. Translating gives CASSADRGKLSNSPLHF.

The sample holds a few counts of this clonotype. The chain employs TRBV5-1 and TRBJ2-1; no clear D. Germline V CDR1 and CDR2: SGHRS, YFSETQ. The CDR3 has 13 residues. Trimming took 1 base from V and 9 from J, leaving 11 bases between them. CDR3 protein: CASSLRSLPEQFF. The DNA of the CDR3 is TGCGCCAGCAGCTTGAGGTCCCTTCCTGAGCAGTTCTTC.

This clonotype was found a few times. The chain links TRBV7-6 to TRBJ2-1; TRBD2 matches at 9 bases. In germline, CDR1 is SGHVS, CDR2 FNYEAQ. This CDR3 is built from 18 residues. The ends lost 1 base at V and 7 bases at J; junction bases unmatched: 14. CDR3 DNA sequence: TGTGCCAGCAGCTTAGTAGGCTGGCTAGCGGGAAGGGTAAATGAGCAGTTCTTC. Encoded protein: CASSLVGWLAGRVNEQFF.

J is TRBJ2-1 and V is TRBV19; 9 bases fit TRBD2. J gave up 9 bases and V 7 bases, and 13 bases lay outside the gene matches. CDR3 length equals 15 residues. The germline V gene has CDR1 LNHDA and CDR2 SQIVND (reference sequence). The CDR3 sequence: CASNGAGGGSTEQFF. The CDR3 nucleotides are TGTGCCAGTAATGGGGCGGGAGGGGGCTCGACTGAGCAGTTCTTC.

This clonotype was observed a few times. This chain's CDR3 is CSATGLAGGGNEQFF. CDR3 nucleotide sequence: TGCAGTGCTACGGGACTAGCGGGAGGGGGCAATGAGCAGTTCTTC. This sequence joins TRBV20-1 and TRBJ2-1, with 16 positions matching TRBD2. The V and J ends lost 4 bases and 6 bases, in that order; junction bases with no gene match: 3. Germline V gene lookup returns CDR1 DFQATT and CDR2 SNEGSKA (reference sequence). This CDR3 has 15 residues.

This clonotype came up a few times. This chain uses TRBV5-1 with TRBJ2-5; TRBD1 agrees at 9 bases. This CDR3 region has 17 residues. Germline V CDR1 and CDR2: SGHRS, YFSETQ. J was trimmed by 4 bases and V by 0 bases; bases with no gene match: 10. This CDR3 is CASSLDLKQGAGETQYF. For the CDR3, the DNA is TGCGCCAGCAGCTTGGACCTAAAACAGGGGGCAGGAGAGACCCAGTACTTC.

The CDR3 region has the DNA TGTGCCAGCAGCCAAGCAATAAGACTAGCGGGAGTGGGCGAGCAGTACTTC. Its protein is CASSQAIRLAGVGEQYF. The chain recombines TRBV14 with TRBJ2-7; 12 bases line up with TRBD2. V trimming: 1 base; J trimming: 6 bases; junction bases outside the gene matches: 10. The length of the CDR3 is 17 residues. Germline loops: CDR1 SGHDN, CDR2 FVKESK. Drawing the rest from reference TRBV14 and TRBJ2-7, the complete variable domain is EAGVTQFPSHSVIEKGQTVTLRCDPISGHDNLYWYRRVMGKEIKFLLHFVKESKQDESGMPNNRFLAERTGGTYSTLKVQPAELEDSGVYFCASSQAIRLAGVGEQYFGPGTRLTVT.

In this sample, this clonotype turned up a few times. The V and J genes are TRBV6-1 and TRBJ1-1, with 7 bases that match TRBD1. V lost 6 bases, J lost 6 bases, and 10 bases stayed unmatched. The CDR3 is 14 amino acids. The V gene's germline CDR1 is MNHNS and CDR2 SASEGT. The CDR3 loop reads CASSRQGGRAEAFF. CDR3 nucleotides: TGTGCCAGCAGCCGCCAGGGGGGAAGGGCTGAAGCTTTCTTT.

This clonotype turned up a few times. The V gene is TRBV15, the J gene TRBJ2-5; D tentatively reads TRBD1 or TRBD2 (5 bases each). The germline V gene has CDR1 LNHNV and CDR2 YYDKDF (reference sequence). The CDR3 spans 14 residues. V was cut by 6 bases and J by 5 bases, with 16 bases left in between. CDR3 amino acids: CATSINRDDETQYF. Here the CDR3 DNA reads TGTGCCACCAGTATAAACCGGGACGATGAGACCCAGTACTTC.

This clonotype has a count of ten or more. Written as DNA, the CDR3 is TGCAGTGCTAGAGATGCTAGGGGGGATCTAGATGAGCGGGAGTCGGAGACCCAGTACTTC. Residues: CSARDARGDLDERESETQYF. V gene TRBV20-1 combines with J gene TRBJ2-5, with 8 bases that match TRBD2. Germline V CDR1 and CDR2: DFQATT, SNEGSKA (reference sequence). The length of the CDR3 is 20 residues. Germline trimming cut 0 bases from V and 5 bases from J; bases unmatched to any gene: 23.

This clonotype was seen at least ten times. V usage is TRBV27 and J usage is TRBJ2-5; 11 bases align to TRBD2. The CDR3 length is 15 residues. J lost 2 bases, V lost 7 bases, and 6 bases had no gene match. The germline V gene encodes CDR1 MNHEY and CDR2 SMNVEV (reference sequence). CDR3 sequence: CASKGLAAGQETQYF. The CDR3 DNA reads as TGTGCCAGCAAGGGACTAGCGGCGGGGCAAGAGACCCAGTACTTC.

About this clonotype itself: A much larger clone differs by one base, so this may be a read error. Here the CDR3 DNA reads TGTGCCAGCAGCCCCGGGGTTGAGCGCAATGAGCAGTTCTTC. Encoded protein: CASSPGVERNEQFF. The chain joins TRBV6-2 or TRBV6-3 to TRBJ2-1; D perhaps matches TRBD2 (5 bases). Germline lookup yields CDR1 MNHEY and CDR2 SVGEGT. The germline V and J ends were trimmed by 6 bases and 6 bases, with 15 bases remaining between them. This CDR3 is 14 amino acids long.

As regards this clonotype: One end of the junction fails to match germline, which may point to a read error. The gene calls are TRBV5-1 and TRBJ2-2; D unresolved. The CDR3 runs to 14 residues. Germline CDR1 reads SGHRS; CDR2 reads YFSETQ. DNA of the CDR3: TGCGCCGGCAGCCAACGCCCGGAGCCCGGGGAGCTGTTTTTT. Translation gives CAGSQRPEPGELFF.

This clonotype was detected ten times or more. The V call is TRBV30, the J call TRBJ2-5, with 16 nucleotides matching TRBD2. CDR1 and CDR2 from the germline V gene are GTSNPN and SVGIG (reference sequence). The length of the CDR3 is 15 residues. With V trimmed by 5 bases and J by 8 bases, 8 bases remained unmatched. Here the CDR3 reads CAWDSGLAGGDTQYF. The CDR3 region has the DNA TGTGCCTGGGACTCGGGACTAGCGGGAGGGGACACCCAGTACTTC.

This clonotype was seen a few times. The chain links TRBV6-2 or TRBV6-3 to TRBJ2-3; 10 bases agree with TRBD2. The ends lost 6 bases at V and 9 bases at J; junction bases unmatched: 9. The CDR3 has 14 residues. Germline CDR1 MNHEY, CDR2 SVGEGT. The CDR3 here is CASSQREGLGTQYF. Written as DNA, the CDR3 is TGTGCCAGCAGCCAGCGGGAGGGCCTTGGGACGCAGTATTTT.

This clonotype was seen only a few times. The chain carries TRBV25-1 and TRBJ2-1; 8 bases are shared with TRBD2. Germline lookup yields CDR1 MGHDK and CDR2 SYGVNS. V lost 1 base to trimming and J lost 4 bases; unmatched junction nucleotides: 0. The CDR3 sequence is 14 residues long. The CDR3: CASSELAGYNEQFF. Written as DNA, the CDR3 is TGTGCCAGCAGTGAATTAGCGGGGTACAATGAGCAGTTCTTC.

The sample holds many counts of this clonotype. The chain has TRBV20-1 and TRBJ2-2; TRBD1 agrees at 7 bases. Germline CDR1 DFQATT, CDR2 SNEGSKA (reference sequence). The CDR3 is 20 amino acids. V trimming: 5 bases; J trimming: 1 base; junction bases outside the gene matches: 22. CDR3 loop: CSARPSPGQPTPWNTGELFF. CDR3 DNA: TGCAGTGCTCGCCCCTCTCCGGGACAGCCTACCCCCTGGAACACCGGGGAGCTGTTTTTT.

There are a few counts of this clonotype. The V call is TRBV29-1, the J call TRBJ2-7; 7 bases align to TRBD2. The length of the CDR3 is 11 residues. Germline V gene sequence: CDR1 SQVTM, CDR2 ANQGSEA. The trim removed 4 bases at V and 3 bases at J, leaving 0 bases unmatched. CDR3 residues: CSVGGGYEQYF. The DNA of the CDR3 is TGCAGCGTTGGGGGGGGCTACGAGCAGTACTTC.

This clonotype was recorded many times. The gene calls are TRBV27 and TRBJ2-7; 9 bases fit TRBD1. Germline CDR1 and CDR2: MNHEY and SMNVEV (reference sequence). The V segment lost 4 bases and the J segment 4 bases; nucleotides outside the gene matches: 8. CDR3 size: 15 residues. The CDR3 sequence: CASSSTGTGKYEQYF. The CDR3, as DNA: TGTGCCAGCAGTTCTACCGGGACAGGGAAGTACGAGCAGTACTTC.

This clonotype has a handful of counts. The V call is TRBV6-1, the J call TRBJ1-5; D might be TRBD1 (5 bases). CDR1 and CDR2 from the germline V gene are MNHNS and SASEGT. Trimming removed 8 bases at V and 6 bases at J, with 20 bases between. The CDR3 spans 15 residues. The CDR3 loop reads CASRTKGVVGQPQHF. CDR3 in DNA: TGTGCCAGCCGGACAAAAGGGGTGGTGGGTCAGCCCCAGCATTTT.